A selection of T cell receptor beta chains follows, all from one sample in a study of blood T cell repertoires in COVID-19. This table comes from immunoSEQ multiplex PCR, and its TCRdb copy is limited to in-frame clones, with some not included. The sample holds about 23,000 clones; roughly four fifths are singletons and the top ten take around 48%. Sample: peripheral blood. The receptor source for this set is a man in his 70s with acute or convalescent COVID-19. Each CDR3 is given with its conserved first and last residue. Each record gives: D gene, J gene, clone size, V gene, CDR3 DNA, CDR3 protein. The D gene is left open where the match is weak. Size tells how often a clone was seen (once, few, many) or the class of an expanded clone, and some rows leave it out.

-	TRBJ1-6	-	TRBV28	TGTGCCAGCAGTTTAAGCCGGGAGTCACCCCTCCACTTT	CASSLSRESPLHF
-	TRBJ1-4	-	TRBV6-5	TGTGCCAGCAGGACTCCGGGACACCGAGAAAAACTGTTTTTT	CASRTPGHREKLFF
-	TRBJ2-7	once	TRBV5-6	TGTGCCAGCAGCCCAAGAGGGCGACAGGCAACCTACGAGCAGTACTTC	CASSPRGRQATYEQYF
TRBD2	TRBJ2-4	-	TRBV7-9	TGTGCCAGCAGCTTAGGCGGGAGTTTTAAAAACATTCAGTACTTC	CASSLGGSFKNIQYF
TRBD1	TRBJ1-4	-	TRBV4-2	TGTGCCAGCAGCCACCAACGGACAGGGCCGGAAAAACTGTTTTTT	CASSHQRTGPEKLFF
-	TRBJ2-7	-	TRBV11-2	TGTGCCAGCAGCTTAGAAAAATTTAACTACGAGCAGTACTTC	CASSLEKFNYEQYF
-	TRBJ1-2	once	TRBV5-1	TGCGCCAGCAGCGTGGACGGAGGTGGGTATGGCTACACCTTC	CASSVDGGGYGYTF
TRBD1	TRBJ2-4	once	TRBV7-8	TGTGCCAGCAGCCGAGACAGGGGTTTGACCAAAAACATTCAGTACTTC	CASSRDRGLTKNIQYF
-	TRBJ2-1	-	TRBV5-4	TGTGCCAGCAGCTTGCGGGGATACAATGAGCAGTTCTTC	CASSLRGYNEQFF
-	TRBJ1-1	few	TRBV19	TGTGCCAGTAGTATTCCGGGATTGAACACTGAAGCTTTCTTT	CASSIPGLNTEAFF